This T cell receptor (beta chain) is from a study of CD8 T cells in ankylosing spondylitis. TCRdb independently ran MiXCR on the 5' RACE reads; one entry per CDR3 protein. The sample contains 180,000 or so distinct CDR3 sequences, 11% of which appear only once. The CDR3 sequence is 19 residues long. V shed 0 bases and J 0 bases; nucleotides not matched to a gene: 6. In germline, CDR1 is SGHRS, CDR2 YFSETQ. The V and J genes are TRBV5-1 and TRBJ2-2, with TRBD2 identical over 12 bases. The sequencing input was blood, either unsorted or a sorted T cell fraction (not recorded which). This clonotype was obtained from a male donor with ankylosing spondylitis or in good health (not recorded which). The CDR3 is CASSLAGLAGPTNTGELFF. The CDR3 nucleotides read TGCGCCAGCAGCTTGGCAGGACTAGCGGGGCCTACGAACACCGGGGAGCTGTTTTTT.